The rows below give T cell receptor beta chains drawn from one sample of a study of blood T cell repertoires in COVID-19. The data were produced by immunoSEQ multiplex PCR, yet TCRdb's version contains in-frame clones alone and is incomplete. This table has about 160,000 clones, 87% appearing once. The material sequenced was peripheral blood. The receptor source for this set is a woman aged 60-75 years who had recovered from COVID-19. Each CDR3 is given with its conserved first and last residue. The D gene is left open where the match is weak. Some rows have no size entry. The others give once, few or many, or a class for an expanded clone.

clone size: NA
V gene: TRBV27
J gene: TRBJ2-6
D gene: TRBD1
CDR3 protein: CASSSYPGQGLGSGANVLTF
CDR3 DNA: TGTGCCAGCAGTTCCTATCCGGGACAGGGGTTGGGCTCTGGGGCCAACGTCCTGACTTTC

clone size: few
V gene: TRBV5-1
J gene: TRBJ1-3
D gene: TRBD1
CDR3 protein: CASSPGQGSVRGNTIYF
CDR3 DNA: TGCGCCAGCAGCCCGGGACAGGGTAGCGTGAGGGGAAACACCATATATTTT

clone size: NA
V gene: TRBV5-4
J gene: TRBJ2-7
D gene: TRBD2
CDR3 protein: CASSSWGSGGDLDF
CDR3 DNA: TGTGCCAGCAGCTCATGGGGTAGCGGGGGGGATTTGGACTTC

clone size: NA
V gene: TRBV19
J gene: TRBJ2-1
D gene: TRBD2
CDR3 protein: CASSESGIYNEQFF
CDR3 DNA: TGTGCCAGTAGTGAAAGCGGGATCTACAATGAGCAGTTCTTC

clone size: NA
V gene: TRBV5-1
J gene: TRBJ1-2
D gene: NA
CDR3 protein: CASSFRTAGGLGGYTF
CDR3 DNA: TGCGCCAGCAGCTTTAGGACAGCCGGAGGTTTGGGAGGCTACACCTTC

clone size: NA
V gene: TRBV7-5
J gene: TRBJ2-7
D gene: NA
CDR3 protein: CVRSLEGDEQYF
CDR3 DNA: TGTGTCAGAAGCCTTGAGGGGGACGAGCAGTACTTC

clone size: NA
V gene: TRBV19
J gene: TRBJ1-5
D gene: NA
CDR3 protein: CASQWAGNQPQHF
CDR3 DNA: TGTGCCAGCCAGTGGGCAGGCAATCAGCCCCAGCATTTT

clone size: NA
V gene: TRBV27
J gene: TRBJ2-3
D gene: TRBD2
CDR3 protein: CASSTSGGAGTDTQYF
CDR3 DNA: TGTGCCAGCAGTACTAGCGGGGGGGCAGGCACAGATACGCAGTATTTT

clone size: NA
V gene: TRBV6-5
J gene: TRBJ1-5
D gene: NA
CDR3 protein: CASSYPYRVGNQPQHF
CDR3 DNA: TGTGCCAGCAGTTACCCTTACAGGGTTGGGAATCAGCCCCAGCATTTT

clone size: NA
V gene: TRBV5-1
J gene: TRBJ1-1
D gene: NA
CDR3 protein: CASSLDGQHNTEAFF
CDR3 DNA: TGCGCCAGCAGCTTGGATGGACAGCACAACACTGAAGCTTTCTTT

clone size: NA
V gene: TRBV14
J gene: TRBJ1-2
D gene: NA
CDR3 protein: CASSQVEGSGDYGYTF
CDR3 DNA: TGTGCCAGCAGCCAAGTGGAGGGGAGCGGGGACTATGGCTACACCTTC

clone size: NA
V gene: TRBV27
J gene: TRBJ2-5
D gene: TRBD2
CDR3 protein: CASRALVAGRETQYF
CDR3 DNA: TGTGCCAGCAGGGCCTTGGTAGCGGGTCGAGAGACCCAGTACTTC

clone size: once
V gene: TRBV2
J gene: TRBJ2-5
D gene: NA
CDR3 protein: CASSQDPRETQYF
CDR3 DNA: TGTGCCAGCAGTCAAGACCCGCGGGAGACCCAGTACTTC

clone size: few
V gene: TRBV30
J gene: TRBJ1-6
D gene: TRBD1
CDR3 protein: CAWSVGDRGYSPLHF
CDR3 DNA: TGTGCCTGGAGTGTGGGCGACAGGGGTTATTCACCCCTCCACTTT

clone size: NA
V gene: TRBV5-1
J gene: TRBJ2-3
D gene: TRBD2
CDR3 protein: CASSLAIPSGGRTDTQYF
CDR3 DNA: TGCGCCAGCAGCTTGGCCATACCTAGCGGGGGGCGCACAGATACGCAGTATTTT

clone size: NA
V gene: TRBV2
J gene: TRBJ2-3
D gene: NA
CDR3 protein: CASSEALVTQYF
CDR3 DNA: TGTGCCAGCAGTGAAGCGCTAGTAACGCAGTATTTT

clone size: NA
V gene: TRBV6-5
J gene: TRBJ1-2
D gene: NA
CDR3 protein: CASTPTGNYGYTF
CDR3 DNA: TGTGCCAGCACCCCAACAGGGAACTATGGCTACACCTTC

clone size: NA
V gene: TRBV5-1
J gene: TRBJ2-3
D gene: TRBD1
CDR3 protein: CASSEGQGMTDTQYF
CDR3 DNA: TGCGCCAGCAGCGAGGGACAGGGGATGACAGATACGCAGTATTTT

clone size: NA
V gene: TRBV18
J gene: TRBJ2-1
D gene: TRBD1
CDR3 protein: CASSQYRGRENEQFF
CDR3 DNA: TGTGCCAGCTCCCAATACAGGGGGCGCGAAAATGAGCAGTTCTTC

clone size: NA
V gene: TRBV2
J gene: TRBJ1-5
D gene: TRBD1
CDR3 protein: CASSQDRLNQPQHF
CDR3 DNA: TGTGCCAGCAGCCAGGACAGGCTTAATCAGCCCCAGCATTTT

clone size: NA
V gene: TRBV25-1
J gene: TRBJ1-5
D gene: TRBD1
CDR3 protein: CASSESGTGNQPQHF
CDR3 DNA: TGTGCCAGCAGTGAAAGTGGGACAGGCAATCAGCCCCAGCATTTT

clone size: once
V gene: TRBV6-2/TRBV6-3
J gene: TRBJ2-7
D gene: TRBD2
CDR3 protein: CASSYPGLAGGRYYEQYF
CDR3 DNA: TGTGCCAGCAGTTACCCCGGTCTAGCGGGGGGGCGTTACTACGAGCAGTACTTC

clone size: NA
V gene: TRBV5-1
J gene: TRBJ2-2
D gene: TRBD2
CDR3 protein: CASSLARGGAELFF
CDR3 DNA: TGCGCCAGCAGCTTGGCCCGCGGGGGGGCAGAGCTGTTTTTT

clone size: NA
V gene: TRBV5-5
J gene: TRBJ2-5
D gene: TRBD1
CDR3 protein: CASRYDRGAGQETQYF
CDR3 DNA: TGTGCCAGCAGATACGACAGGGGCGCGGGACAAGAGACCCAGTACTTC

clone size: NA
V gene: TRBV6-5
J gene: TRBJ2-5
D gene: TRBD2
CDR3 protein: CASTLAGGQTQYF
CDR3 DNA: TGTGCCAGCACTCTTGCGGGGGGGCAGACCCAGTACTTC

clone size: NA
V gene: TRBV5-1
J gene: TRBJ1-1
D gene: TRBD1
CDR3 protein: CASSLVGGGAGNTEAFF
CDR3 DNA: TGCGCCAGCAGCTTGGTAGGGGGCGGTGCTGGGAACACTGAAGCTTTCTTT

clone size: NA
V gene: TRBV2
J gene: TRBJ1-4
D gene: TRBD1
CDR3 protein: CASTTQRTGNEKLFF
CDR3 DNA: TGTGCCAGCACGACGCAGCGGACAGGAAATGAAAAACTGTTTTTT

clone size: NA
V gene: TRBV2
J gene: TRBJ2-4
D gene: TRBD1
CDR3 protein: CASRDRGNIQYF
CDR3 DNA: TGTGCCAGCAGAGACAGGGGAAACATTCAGTACTTC

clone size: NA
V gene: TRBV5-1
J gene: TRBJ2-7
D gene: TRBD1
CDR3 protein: CASSPPDRGPYEQYF
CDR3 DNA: TGCGCCAGCAGCCCCCCCGACAGGGGCCCCTACGAGCAGTACTTC

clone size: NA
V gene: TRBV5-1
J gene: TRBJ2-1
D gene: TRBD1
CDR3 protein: CASCPGQGNNEQFF
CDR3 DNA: TGCGCCAGTTGCCCGGGACAGGGGAACAATGAGCAGTTCTTC

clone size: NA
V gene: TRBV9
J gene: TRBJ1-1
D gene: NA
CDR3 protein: CASSVASGVWNEAFF
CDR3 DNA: TGTGCCAGCAGCGTAGCAAGCGGGGTCTGGAATGAAGCTTTCTTT

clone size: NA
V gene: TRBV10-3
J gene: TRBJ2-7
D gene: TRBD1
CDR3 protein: CAISEGTGPSYEQYF
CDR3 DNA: TGTGCCATCAGTGAAGGGACAGGCCCATCCTACGAGCAGTACTTC

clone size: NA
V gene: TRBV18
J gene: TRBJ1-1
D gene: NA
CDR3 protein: CASSPRGVRVFAIMNTEAFF
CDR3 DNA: TGTGCCAGCTCACCACGCGGGGTAAGGGTTTTCGCAATCATGAACACTGAAGCTTTCTTT

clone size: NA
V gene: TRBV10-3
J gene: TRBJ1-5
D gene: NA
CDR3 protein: CAISESTRDQPQHF
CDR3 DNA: TGTGCCATCAGTGAGTCGACTCGCGATCAGCCCCAGCATTTT

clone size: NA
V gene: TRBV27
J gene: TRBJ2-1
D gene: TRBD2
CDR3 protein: CASRPSGGPARQFF
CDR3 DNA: TGTGCCAGCAGACCTAGCGGGGGGCCCGCGCGGCAGTTCTTC

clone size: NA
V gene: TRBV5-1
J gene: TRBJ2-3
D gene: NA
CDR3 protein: CASSLAAGLTDTQYF
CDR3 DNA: TGCGCCAGCAGCTTGGCCGCTGGGCTCACAGATACGCAGTATTTT

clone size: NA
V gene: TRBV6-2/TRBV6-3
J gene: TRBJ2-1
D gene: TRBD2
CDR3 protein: CASSSETGTSGGWRSYNEQFF
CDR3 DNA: TGTGCCAGCAGTTCAGAGACCGGGACTAGCGGGGGGTGGAGGTCCTACAATGAGCAGTTCTTC

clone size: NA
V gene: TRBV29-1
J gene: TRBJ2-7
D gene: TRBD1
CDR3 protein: CSVVWTGGYEQYF
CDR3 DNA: TGCAGCGTTGTGTGGACAGGGGGTTACGAGCAGTACTTC

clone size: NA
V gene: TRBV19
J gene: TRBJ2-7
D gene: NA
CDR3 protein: CASSSGAYYEQYF
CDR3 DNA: TGTGCCAGTAGTTCTGGGGCCTACTACGAGCAGTACTTC

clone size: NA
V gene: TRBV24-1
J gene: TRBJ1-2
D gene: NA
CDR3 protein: CATSDKGAPYKGYTF
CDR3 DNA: TGTGCCACCAGTGATAAAGGGGCCCCCTATAAAGGCTACACCTTC

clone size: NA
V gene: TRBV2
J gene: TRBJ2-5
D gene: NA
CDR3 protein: CASRDFYGETQYF
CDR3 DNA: TGTGCCAGCAGGGACTTCTACGGAGAGACCCAGTACTTC

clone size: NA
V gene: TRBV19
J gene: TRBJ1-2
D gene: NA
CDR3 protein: CASTNPGYGYTF
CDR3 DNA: TGTGCCAGTACCAATCCAGGCTATGGCTACACCTTC

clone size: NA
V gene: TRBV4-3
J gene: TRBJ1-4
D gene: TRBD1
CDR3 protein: CASSQDPGTGQEKLFF
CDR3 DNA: TGCGCCAGCAGCCAAGATCCCGGGACAGGGCAAGAAAAACTGTTTTTT

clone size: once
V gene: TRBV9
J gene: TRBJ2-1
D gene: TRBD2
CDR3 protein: CASSVSGGAITDEQFF
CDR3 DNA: TGTGCCAGCAGCGTTAGCGGGGGGGCCATCACCGATGAGCAGTTCTTC